This record covers a single T cell receptor (beta chain). Its antigen is not yet known. The conserved phenylalanine or tryptophan is not found at the CDR3 terminus, so this likely reflects a read error. This specimen belongs to a study of shared clonotypes between healthy human individuals (dated by TCRdb to the early 2020s). Notes on the research overall: The cohort included three men and a couple of women between 18 and 49 years of age. Blood TCR repertoires of roughly 5 healthy adults were deeply sequenced to estimate repertoire size and the extent of clonotype sharing between individuals. Different laboratories and diverse techniques were used to prepare libraries and sequence TCR repertoires, to increase sequencing depth and limit assay-specific biases. Per donor, leukapheresis produced somewhere between about 0.85 and 10 billion PBMCs. The study at large found these results: Sampling was limited to blood, and TCR repertoires in tissue likely differ from TCR repertoires in blood. Based on pairwise subsampling, the degree of clonotype sharing among donors was expected to be affected by sequencing depth. The genetic and exposure-history diversity represented was limited by the small number of donors.

The CDR3 contains 16 residues when both ends are counted. CDR3 DNA only is kept here, 48 bases in frame from base 1. V sheds 1 base and J sheds 3 bases, leaving 13 bases between their ends. The germline V gene sets CDR1 to KGHSH and CDR2 to LQKENI. TCR CDR3 regions were amplified from genomic DNA by multiplex PCR using the deep immunoSEQ assay. For each cell subset, the extracted genomic DNA was distributed evenly across all wells of several immunoSEQ 96-well plates, and each plate served as one replicate. For unsorted PBMC, each replicate PCR was loaded with 250 to 300 ng genomic DNA, equivalent to 25,000 to 35,000 T cell genomes. Genomic DNA from unsorted PBMC was sequenced over ten immunoSEQ deep assay plates. Purified libraries were quantified with a Qubit 3.0 fluorometer, sized on a Bioanalyzer 2100, and re-quantified with the KAPA Library Quantification kit. Each immunoSEQ 96-well plate was sequenced on its own single-read 150-cycle Illumina NextSeq 550 flow cell. The published analysis was carried out like this. The immunoSEQ output contained only junctional sequences without quality scores, so filtering could not match that applied to full-length reads. Sequences were annotated with PyIR, a Python wrapper for IgBLAST v1.9, using IMGT germline references to assign V/J genes and CDR3. Any read was removed if the V/J assignment was weak (E-value above 1e-6), the CDR3 was missing, or the read contained stop codons, out-of-frame junctions, or ambiguous translated residues. A V3J clonotype was defined by an identical inferred V gene, J gene, and CDR3 amino acid sequence. The percentage overlap between two repertoires was calculated by dividing the number of shared unique clonotypes by the size of the smaller repertoire. Three approaches were used to assess repertoire richness: RTK rarefaction, the Chao1 estimator, and Recon v2.1 estimates of unobserved clonotypes. TCRdb stores this immuneACCESS table with in-frame sequences only. Part of the clones is absent; in the studies checked, under half of the shortfall reflects unresolved V genes, and no reason is known for the rest. V, J and clone size are taken as reported in that table, and D and trimming were inferred from the DNA itself. This sample is represented by around 430,000 clones; roughly 77% of them were singletons. The ten largest clones add up to about 13% of the sample.

Healthy HIV-negative adults with no recently reported acute infections or vaccinations were included as donors. Only Caucasian adults living in Nashville, Tennessee, USA were represented among the donors. For unsorted samples, some 100 million PBMCs were counted, and genomic DNA was extracted using the QIAamp DNA Blood Mini kit. Blood was collected by leukapheresis, and PBMCs were isolated by Ficoll-Histopaque density gradient centrifugation and then cryopreserved in liquid nitrogen vapor phase. Material for sequencing was PBMCs. The V gene is TRBV18 and the J gene is TRBJ1-3; the D gene lacks a confident call. This sequence was found in a woman aged 40 to 49 in good health. Some clones in this sample may be carry-over from other donors' samples. In nucleotide form, the sequence is TGTGCCAGCTCACCACAGACCAGACAACTTGGAAACACCATATATTTA. Its product reads: CASSPQTRQLGNTIYL.